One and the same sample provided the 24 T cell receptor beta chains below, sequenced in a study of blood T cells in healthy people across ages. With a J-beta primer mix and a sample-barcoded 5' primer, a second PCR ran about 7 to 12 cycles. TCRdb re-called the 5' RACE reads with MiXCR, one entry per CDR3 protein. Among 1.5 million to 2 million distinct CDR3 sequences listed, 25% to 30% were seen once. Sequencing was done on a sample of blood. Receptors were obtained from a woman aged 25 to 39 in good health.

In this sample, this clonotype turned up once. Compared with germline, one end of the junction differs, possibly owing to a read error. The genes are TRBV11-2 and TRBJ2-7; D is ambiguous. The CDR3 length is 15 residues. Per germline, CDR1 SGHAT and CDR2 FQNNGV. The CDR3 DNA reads TGTGCCAGCAGCATAGACACGAGCGCGTACTACGAGCAGTACTTC. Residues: CASSIDTSAYYEQYF.

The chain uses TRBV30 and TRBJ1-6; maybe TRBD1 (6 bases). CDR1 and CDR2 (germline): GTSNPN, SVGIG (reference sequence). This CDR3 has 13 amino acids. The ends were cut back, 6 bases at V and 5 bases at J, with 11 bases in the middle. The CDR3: CACKGGNNSPLHF. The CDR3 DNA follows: TGTGCCTGCAAGGGGGGGAATAATTCACCCCTCCACTTT.

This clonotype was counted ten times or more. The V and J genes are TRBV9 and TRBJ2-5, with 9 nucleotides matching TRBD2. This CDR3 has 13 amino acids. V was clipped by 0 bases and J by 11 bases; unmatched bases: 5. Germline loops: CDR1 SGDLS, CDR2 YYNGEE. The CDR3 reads CASSVAAGGEQYF. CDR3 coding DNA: TGTGCCAGCAGCGTAGCAGCGGGGGGAGAGCAGTACTTC.

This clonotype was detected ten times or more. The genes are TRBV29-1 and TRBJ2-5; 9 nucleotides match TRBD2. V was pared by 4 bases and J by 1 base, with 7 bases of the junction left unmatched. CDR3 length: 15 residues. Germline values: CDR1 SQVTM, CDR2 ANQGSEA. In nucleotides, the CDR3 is TGCAGCGTTGTGTGGGCTAGCGGGGCCCAAGAGACCCAGTACTTC. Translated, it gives CSVVWASGAQETQYF.

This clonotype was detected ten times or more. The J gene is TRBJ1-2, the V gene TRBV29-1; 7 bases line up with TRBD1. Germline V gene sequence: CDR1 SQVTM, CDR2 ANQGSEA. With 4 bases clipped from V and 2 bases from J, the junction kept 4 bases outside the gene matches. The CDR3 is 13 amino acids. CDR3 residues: CSVGQGLNYGYTF. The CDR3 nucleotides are TGCAGCGTTGGACAGGGCCTAAACTATGGCTACACCTTC.

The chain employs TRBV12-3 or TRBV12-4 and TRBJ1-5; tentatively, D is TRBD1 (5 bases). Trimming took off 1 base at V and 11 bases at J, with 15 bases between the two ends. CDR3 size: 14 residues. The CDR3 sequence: CASSLVGRGLAQHF. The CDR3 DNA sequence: TGTGCCAGCAGTTTAGTCGGGAGGGGCCTGGCCCAGCATTTT.

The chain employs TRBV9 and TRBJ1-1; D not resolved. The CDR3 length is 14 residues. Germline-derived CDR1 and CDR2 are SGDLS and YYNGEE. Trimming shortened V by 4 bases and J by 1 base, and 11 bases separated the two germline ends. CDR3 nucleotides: TGTGCCAGCAGCCCCTCCGGGAAGAACACTGAAGCTTTCTTT. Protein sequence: CASSPSGKNTEAFF.

CDR3 loop: CAWRIRDRGSGYTF. DNA of the CDR3: TGTGCCTGGAGGATCCGGGACAGGGGTTCGGGCTACACCTTC. The genes are TRBV30 and TRBJ1-2; the match to TRBD1 covers 10 bases. CDR3 size: 14 residues. J gave up 8 bases and V 3 bases, and 9 bases lay outside the gene matches. Germline CDR1 and CDR2: GTSNPN and SVGIG (reference sequence).

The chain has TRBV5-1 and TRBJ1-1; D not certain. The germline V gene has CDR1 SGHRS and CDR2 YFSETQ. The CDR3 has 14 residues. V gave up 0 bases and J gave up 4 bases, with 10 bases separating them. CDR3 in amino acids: CASSLDRVFTEAFF. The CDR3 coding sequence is TGCGCCAGCAGCTTGGATCGGGTTTTCACTGAAGCTTTCTTT.

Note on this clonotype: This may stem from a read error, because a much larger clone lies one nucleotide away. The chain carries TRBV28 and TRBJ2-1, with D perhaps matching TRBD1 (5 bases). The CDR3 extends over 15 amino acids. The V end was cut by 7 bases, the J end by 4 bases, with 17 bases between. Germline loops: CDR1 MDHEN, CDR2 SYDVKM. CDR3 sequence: CASITLSGAYNEQFF. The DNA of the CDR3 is TGTGCCAGCATCACACTAAGTGGGGCATACAATGAGCAGTTCTTC.

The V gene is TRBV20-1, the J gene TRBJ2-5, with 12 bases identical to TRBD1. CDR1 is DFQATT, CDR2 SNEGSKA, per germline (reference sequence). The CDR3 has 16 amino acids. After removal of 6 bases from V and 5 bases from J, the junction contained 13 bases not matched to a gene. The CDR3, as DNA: TGCAGTGCCGACCCCAGGGGGACAGGGGGCTTGGAGACCCAGTACTTC. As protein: CSADPRGTGGLETQYF.

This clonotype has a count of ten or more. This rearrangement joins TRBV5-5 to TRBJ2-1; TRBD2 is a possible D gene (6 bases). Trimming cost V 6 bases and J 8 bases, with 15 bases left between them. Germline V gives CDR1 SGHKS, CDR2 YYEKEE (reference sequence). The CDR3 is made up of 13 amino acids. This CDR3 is CASTNRRVDEQFF. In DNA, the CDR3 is TGTGCCAGCACCAACCGGAGGGTCGATGAGCAGTTCTTC.

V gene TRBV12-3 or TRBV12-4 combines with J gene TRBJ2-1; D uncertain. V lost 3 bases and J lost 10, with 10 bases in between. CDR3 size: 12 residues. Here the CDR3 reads CASSFRRHEQFF. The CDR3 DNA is TGTGCCAGCAGTTTTCGGCGTCACGAGCAGTTCTTC.

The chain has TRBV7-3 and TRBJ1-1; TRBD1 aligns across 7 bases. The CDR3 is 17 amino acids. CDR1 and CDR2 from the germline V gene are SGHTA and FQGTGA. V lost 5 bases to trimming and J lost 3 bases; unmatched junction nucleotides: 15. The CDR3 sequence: CASSLQAGGGADTEAFF. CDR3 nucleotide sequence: TGTGCCAGCAGCCTTCAGGCAGGAGGGGGCGCGGACACTGAAGCTTTCTTT.

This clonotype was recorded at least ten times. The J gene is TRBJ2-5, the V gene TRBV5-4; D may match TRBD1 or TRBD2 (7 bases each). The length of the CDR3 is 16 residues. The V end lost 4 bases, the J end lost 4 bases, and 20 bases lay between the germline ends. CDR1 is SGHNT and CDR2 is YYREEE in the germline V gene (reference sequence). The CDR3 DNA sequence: TGTGCCAGCAGCCGCGGGTCTCAGGGGGGGACAGAGACCCAGTACTTC. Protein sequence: CASSRGSQGGTETQYF.

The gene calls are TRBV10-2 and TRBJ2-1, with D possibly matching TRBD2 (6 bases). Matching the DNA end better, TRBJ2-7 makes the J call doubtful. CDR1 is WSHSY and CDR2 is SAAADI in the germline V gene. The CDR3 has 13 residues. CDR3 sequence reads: CASSEGGNSEQYF. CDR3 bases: TGCGCCAGCAGTGAGGGGGGGAACAGTGAGCAGTACTTC.

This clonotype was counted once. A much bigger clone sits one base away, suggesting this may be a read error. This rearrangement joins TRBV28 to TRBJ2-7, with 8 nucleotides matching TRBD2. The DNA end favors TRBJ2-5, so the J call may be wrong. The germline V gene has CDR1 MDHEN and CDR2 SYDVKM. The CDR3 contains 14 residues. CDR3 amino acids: CASTGVAGWETQYF. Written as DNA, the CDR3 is TGTGCCAGCACAGGGGTAGCGGGGTGGGAGACCCAGTACTTC.

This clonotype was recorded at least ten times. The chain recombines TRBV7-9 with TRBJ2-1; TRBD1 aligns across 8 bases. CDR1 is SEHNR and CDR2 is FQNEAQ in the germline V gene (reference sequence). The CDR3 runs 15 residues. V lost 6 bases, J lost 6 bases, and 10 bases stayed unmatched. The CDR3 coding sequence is TGTGCCAGCAGTCCTGGACAGGGTTATTCCAATGAGCAGTTCTTC. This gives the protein CASSPGQGYSNEQFF.

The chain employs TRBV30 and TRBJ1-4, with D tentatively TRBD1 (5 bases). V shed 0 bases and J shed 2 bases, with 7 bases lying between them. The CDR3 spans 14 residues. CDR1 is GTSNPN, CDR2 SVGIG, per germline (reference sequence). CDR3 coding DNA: TGTGCCTGGAGTGTCTGGGGCACTAATGAAAAACTGTTTTTT. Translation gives CAWSVWGTNEKLFF.

For the CDR3, the DNA is TGTGCCAGCAGCGGGCGGACGGCTTCTAATGAAAAACTGTTTTTT. Translation gives CASSGRTASNEKLFF. This chain joins TRBV7-2 and TRBJ1-4; D not certain. The CDR3 is made up of 15 amino acids. Germline CDR1 is SGHTA and CDR2 is FQGNSA. Trimming removed 5 bases at V and 3 bases at J, with 13 bases between.

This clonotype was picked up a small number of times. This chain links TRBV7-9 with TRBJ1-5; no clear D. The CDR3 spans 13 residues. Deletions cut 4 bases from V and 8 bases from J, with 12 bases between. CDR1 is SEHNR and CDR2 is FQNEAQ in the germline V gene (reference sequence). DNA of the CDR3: TGTGCCAGCAGCTCTTCTTCGCGGGAGCCCCAGCATTTT. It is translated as CASSSSSREPQHF.

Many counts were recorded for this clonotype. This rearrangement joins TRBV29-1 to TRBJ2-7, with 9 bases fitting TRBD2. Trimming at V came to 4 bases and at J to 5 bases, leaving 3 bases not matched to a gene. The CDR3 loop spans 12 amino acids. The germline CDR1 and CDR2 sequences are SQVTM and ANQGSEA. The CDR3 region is CSVVAGEDEQYF. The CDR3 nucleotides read TGCAGCGTTGTAGCGGGAGAAGACGAGCAGTACTTC.

The CDR3 DNA reads TGTGCCAGCAGCTCCCAGGGGGTACAGAACAATGAGCAGTTCTTC. Protein product: CASSSQGVQNNEQFF. The chain employs TRBV7-3 and TRBJ2-1, with 7 bases fitting TRBD1. J gave up 5 bases and V 4 bases, and 8 bases lay outside the gene matches. CDR3 length: 15 amino acids. Germline values: CDR1 SGHTA, CDR2 FQGTGA.

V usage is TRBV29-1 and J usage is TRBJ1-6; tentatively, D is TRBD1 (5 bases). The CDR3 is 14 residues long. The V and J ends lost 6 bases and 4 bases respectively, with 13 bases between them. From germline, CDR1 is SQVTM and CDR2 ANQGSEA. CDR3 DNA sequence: TGCAGCGTCCTTGATGGGGGTTATAATTCACCCCTCCACTTT. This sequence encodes CSVLDGGYNSPLHF.